Sequencing of this TCR beta chain was carried out in a study of T cells in Graves' hyperthyroidism and ophthalmopathy. The blood specimen was taken at initial hyperthyroidism diagnosis, before any ophthalmopathy symptoms. Authors of the study amplified TCR beta CDR3 regions from RNA transcripts. A first-round RT-PCR of the TCR CDR3 used the HTBI primer set. Via MiXCR, TCRdb re-called the multiplex PCR reads, giving one row per CDR3 protein. Of 350,000 to 450,000 distinct CDR3 sequences in the sample, about 18% are singletons; the top ten hold 34%. Germline loops: CDR1 MNHEY, CDR2 SMNVEV (reference sequence). The CDR3 covers 15 residues. This clonotype was detected a few times. With a much larger clone just one base away, this may be a read error.

The J gene is TRBJ1-2, the V gene TRBV27; 12 bases are a match to TRBD1. The sequenced material came from blood. The source is a woman in her 30s with Graves' hyperthyroidism that later progressed to Graves' ophthalmopathy. The CDR3 spells CAGSLGQGAWDGYTF. The CDR3 coding sequence is TGTGCCGGCAGTTTGGGACAGGGGGCTTGGGACGGCTACACCTTC.